Sequencing of this TCR beta chain was carried out in a study of cytomegalovirus exposure and HLA in healthy donors. Broader study findings: Most TCR beta V segments were productive about 87% or about 30% of the time in an earlier analysis.

This clone has only one observation. Its specificity is not known. CDR1 is GTSNPN and CDR2 is SVGIG in the germline V gene (reference sequence). V was pared by 4 bases and J by 8 bases, with 11 bases of the junction left unmatched. This CDR3 comprises 15 residues. Use of 60 Vbeta and 13 Jbeta primers characterized the PCR. Generated by immunoSEQ multiplex PCR, the TCRdb table keeps only in-frame clones and is missing some. The sample holds more than 110,000 clones; more than 75% are singletons and the top ten take 3.1%. This chain connects TRBV30 to TRBJ1-2; 12 bases align to TRBD1. The sequenced sample was PBMCs. This receptor was taken from a female donor in good health and CMV-seronegative. CDR3 sequence: CAWIVPGQGAGGYTF. The CDR3 DNA sequence: TGTGCCTGGATTGTCCCGGGACAGGGGGCTGGCGGCTACACCTTC. Together with reference TRBV30 and TRBJ1-2, the CDR3 gives the full variable domain: SQTIHQWPATLVQPVGSPLSLECTVEGTSNPNLYWYRQAAGRGLQLLFYSVGIGQISSEVPQNLSASRPQDRQFILSSKKLLLSDSGFYLCAWIVPGQGAGGYTFGSGTRLTVV.